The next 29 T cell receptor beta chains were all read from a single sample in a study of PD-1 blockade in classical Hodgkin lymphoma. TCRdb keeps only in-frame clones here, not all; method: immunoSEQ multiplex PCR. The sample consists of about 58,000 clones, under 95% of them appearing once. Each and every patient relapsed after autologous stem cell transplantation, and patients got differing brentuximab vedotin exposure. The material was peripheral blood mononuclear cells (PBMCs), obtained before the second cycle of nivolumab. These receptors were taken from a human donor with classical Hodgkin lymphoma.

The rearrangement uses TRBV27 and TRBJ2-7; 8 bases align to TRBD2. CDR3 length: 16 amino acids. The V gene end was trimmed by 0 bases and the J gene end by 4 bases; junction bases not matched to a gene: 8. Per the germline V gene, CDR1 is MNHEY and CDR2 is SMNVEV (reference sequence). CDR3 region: CASSLSTSGTLYEQYF. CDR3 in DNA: TGTGCCAGCAGTTTATCAACTAGCGGAACCTTATACGAGCAGTACTTC.

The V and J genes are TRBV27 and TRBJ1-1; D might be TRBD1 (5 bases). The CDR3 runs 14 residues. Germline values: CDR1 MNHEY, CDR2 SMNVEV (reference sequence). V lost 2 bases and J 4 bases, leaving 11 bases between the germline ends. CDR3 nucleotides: TGTGCCAGCAGTTTACAGGGTTCGGGCACTGAAGCTTTCTTT. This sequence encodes CASSLQGSGTEAFF.

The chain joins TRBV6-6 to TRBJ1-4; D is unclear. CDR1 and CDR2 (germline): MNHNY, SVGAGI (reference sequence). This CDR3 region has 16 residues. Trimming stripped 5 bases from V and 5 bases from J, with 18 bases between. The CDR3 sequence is CASSPIYRTENEKLFF. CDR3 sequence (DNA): TGTGCCAGCAGTCCGATATATCGGACTGAGAATGAAAAACTGTTTTTT.

CDR3 in amino acids: CASSTRTGQIPYGYTF. The CDR3, as DNA: TGTGCCAGCAGTACCCGGACAGGGCAGATCCCCTATGGCTACACCTTC. The V call is TRBV2, the J call TRBJ1-2; 8 nucleotides line up with TRBD1. This CDR3 comprises 16 residues. Germline trimming cut 5 bases from V and 4 bases from J; bases unmatched to any gene: 12. CDR1 and CDR2 from the germline V gene are SNHLY and FYNNEI.

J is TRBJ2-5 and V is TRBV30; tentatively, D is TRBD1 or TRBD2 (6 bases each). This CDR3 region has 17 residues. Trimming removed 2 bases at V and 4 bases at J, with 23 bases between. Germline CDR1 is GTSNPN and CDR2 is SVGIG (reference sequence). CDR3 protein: CAWSPLWQGTWGETQYF. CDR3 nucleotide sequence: TGTGCCTGGAGTCCTCTCTGGCAGGGGACTTGGGGAGAGACCCAGTACTTC.

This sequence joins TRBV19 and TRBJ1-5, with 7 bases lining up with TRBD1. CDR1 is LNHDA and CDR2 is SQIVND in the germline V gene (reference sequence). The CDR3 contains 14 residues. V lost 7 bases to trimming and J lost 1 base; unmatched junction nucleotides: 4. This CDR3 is CASKYRGSNQPQHF. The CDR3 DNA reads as TGTGCCAGTAAATACAGGGGCAGCAATCAGCCCCAGCATTTT.

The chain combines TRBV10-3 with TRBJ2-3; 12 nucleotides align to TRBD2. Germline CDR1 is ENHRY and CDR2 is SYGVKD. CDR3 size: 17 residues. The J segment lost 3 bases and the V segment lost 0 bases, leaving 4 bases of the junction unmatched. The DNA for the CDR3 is TGTGCCATCAGTGAGTCTACACTAGCGGGAGGTACAGATACGCAGTATTTT. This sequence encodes CAISESTLAGGTDTQYF.

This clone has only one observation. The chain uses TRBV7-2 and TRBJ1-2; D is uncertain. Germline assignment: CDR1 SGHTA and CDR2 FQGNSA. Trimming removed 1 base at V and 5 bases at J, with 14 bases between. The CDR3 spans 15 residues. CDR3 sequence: CASSLGVAALYGYTF. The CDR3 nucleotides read TGTGCCAGCAGCTTAGGAGTGGCAGCCCTTTATGGCTACACCTTC.

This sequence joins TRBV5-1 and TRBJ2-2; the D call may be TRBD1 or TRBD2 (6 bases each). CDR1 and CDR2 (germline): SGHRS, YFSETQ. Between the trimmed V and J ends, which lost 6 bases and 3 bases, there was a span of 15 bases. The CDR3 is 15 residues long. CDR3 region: CASNRGTLDTGELFF. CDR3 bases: TGCGCCAGCAATCGGGGGACATTGGACACCGGGGAGCTGTTTTTT. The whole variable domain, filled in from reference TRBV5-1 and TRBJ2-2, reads KAGVTQTPRYLIKTRGQQVTLSCSPISGHRSVSWYQQTPGQGLQFLFEYFSETQRNKGNFPGRFSGRQFSNSRSEMNVSTLELGDSALYLCASNRGTLDTGELFFGEGSRLTVL.

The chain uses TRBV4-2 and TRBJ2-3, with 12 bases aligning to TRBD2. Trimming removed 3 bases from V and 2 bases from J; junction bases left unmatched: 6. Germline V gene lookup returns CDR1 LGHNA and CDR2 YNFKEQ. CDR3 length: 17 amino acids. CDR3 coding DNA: TGTGCCAGCAGCCAGACGGGACTAGCGGGTTCCACAGATACGCAGTATTTT. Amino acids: CASSQTGLAGSTDTQYF.

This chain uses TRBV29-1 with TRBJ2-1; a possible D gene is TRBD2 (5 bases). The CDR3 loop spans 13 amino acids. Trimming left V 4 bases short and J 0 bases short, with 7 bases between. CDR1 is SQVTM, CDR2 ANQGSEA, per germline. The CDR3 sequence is CSVVGSSYNEQFF. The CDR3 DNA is TGCAGCGTTGTTGGGAGCTCCTACAATGAGCAGTTCTTC.

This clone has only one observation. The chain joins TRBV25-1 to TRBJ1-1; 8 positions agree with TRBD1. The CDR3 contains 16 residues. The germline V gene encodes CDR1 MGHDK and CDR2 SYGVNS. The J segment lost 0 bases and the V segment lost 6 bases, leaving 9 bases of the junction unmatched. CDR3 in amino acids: CASREQGGPLNTEAFF. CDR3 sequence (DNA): TGTGCCAGCAGGGAACAGGGGGGTCCTCTGAACACTGAAGCTTTCTTT. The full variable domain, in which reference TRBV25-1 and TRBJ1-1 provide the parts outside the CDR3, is EADIYQTPRYLVIGTGKKITLECSQTMGHDKMYWYQQDPGMELHLIHYSYGVNSTEKGDLSSESTVSRIRTEHFPLTLESARPSHTSQYLCASREQGGPLNTEAFFGQGTRLTVV.

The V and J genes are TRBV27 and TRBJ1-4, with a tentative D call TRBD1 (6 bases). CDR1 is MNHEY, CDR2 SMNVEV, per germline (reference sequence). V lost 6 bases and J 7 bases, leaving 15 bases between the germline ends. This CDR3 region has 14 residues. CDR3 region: CASRLNRDTEKLFF. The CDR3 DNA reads TGTGCCAGCAGACTGAACCGGGACACTGAAAAACTGTTTTTT. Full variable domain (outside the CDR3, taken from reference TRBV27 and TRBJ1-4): EAQVTQNPRYLITVTGKKLTVTCSQNMNHEYMSWYRQDPGLGLRQIYYSMNVEVTDKGDVPEGYKVSRKEKRNFPLILESPSPNQTSLYFCASRLNRDTEKLFFGSGTQLSVL.

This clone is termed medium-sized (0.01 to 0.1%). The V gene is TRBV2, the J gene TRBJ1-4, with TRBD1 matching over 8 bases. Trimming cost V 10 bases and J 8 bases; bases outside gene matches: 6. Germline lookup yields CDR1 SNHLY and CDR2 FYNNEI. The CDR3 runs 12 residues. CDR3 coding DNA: TGTGCCACAAGGACAGGGAAAGAAAAACTGTTTTTT. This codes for CATRTGKEKLFF.

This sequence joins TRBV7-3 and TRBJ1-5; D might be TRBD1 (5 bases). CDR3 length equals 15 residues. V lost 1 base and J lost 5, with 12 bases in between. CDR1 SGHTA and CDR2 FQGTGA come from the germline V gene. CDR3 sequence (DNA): TGTGCCAGCAGCTTAATCGGGGACGGCCATCAGCCCCAGCATTTT. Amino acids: CASSLIGDGHQPQHF.

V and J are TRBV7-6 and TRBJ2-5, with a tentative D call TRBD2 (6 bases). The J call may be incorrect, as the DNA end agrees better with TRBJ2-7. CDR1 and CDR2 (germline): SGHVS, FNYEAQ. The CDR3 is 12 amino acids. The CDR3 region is CASSPRLDEQYF. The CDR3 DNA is TGTGCCAGCAGCCCGAGACTAGACGAGCAGTACTTC.

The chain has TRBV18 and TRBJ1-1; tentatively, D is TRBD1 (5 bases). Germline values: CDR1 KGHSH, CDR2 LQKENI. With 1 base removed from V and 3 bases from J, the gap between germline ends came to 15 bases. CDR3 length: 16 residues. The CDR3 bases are TGTGCCAGCTCACCACTTCATCAGGGTCGGGACACTGAAGCTTTCTTT. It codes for CASSPLHQGRDTEAFF.

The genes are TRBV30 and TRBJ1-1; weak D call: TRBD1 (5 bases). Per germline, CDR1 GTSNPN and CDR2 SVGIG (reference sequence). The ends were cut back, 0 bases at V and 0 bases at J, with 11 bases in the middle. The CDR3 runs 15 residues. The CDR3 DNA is TGTGCCTGGAGTGTAATCTGGGGCGTGAACACTGAAGCTTTCTTT. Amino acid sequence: CAWSVIWGVNTEAFF.

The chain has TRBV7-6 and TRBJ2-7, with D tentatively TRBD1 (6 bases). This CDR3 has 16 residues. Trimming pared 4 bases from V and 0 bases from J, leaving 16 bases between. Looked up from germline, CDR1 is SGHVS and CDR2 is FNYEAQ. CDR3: CASSSSTGTSSYEQYF. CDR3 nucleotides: TGTGCCAGCAGCTCCTCGACAGGAACTAGCTCCTACGAGCAGTACTTC. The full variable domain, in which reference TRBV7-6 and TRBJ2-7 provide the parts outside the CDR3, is GAGVSQSPRYKVTKRGQDVALRCDPISGHVSLYWYRQALGQGPEFLTYFNYEAQQDKSGLPNDRFSAERPEGSISTLTIQRTEQRDSAMYRCASSSSTGTSSYEQYFGPGTRLTVT.

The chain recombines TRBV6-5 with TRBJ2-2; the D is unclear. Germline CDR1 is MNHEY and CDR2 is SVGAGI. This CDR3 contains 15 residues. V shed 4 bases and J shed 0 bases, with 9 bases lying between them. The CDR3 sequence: CASSFQTANTGELFF. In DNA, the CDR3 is TGTGCCAGCAGTTTCCAAACCGCGAACACCGGGGAGCTGTTTTTT.

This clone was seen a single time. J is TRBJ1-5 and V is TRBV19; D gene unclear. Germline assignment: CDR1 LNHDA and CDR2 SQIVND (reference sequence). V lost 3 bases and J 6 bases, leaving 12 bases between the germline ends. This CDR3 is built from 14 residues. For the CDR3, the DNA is TGTGCCAGTAGTATCCCCCGCTCGGGTCAGCCCCAGCATTTT. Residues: CASSIPRSGQPQHF.

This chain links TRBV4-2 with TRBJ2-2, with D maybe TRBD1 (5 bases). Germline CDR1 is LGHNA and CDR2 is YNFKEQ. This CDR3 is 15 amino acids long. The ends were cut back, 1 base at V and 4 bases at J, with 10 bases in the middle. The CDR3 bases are TGTGCCAGCAGCCAAGTTCAGGGCCGCACCGGGGAGCTGTTTTTT. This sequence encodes CASSQVQGRTGELFF.

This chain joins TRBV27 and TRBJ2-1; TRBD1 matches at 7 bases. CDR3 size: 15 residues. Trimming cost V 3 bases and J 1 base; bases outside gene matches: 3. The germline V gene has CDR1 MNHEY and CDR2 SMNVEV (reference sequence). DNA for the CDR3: TGTGCCAGCAGTTTCGAACAGGGGTCCTACAATGAGCAGTTCTTC. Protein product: CASSFEQGSYNEQFF.

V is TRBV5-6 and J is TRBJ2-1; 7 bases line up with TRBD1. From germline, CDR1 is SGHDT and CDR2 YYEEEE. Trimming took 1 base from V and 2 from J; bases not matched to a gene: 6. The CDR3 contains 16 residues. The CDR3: CASSLKTGTAYNEQFF. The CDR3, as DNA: TGTGCCAGCAGCTTGAAAACAGGGACAGCCTACAATGAGCAGTTCTTC.

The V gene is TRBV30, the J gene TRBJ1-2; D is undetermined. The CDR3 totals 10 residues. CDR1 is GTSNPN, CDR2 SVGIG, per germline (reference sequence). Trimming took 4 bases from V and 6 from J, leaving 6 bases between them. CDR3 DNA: TGTGCCTGGAACGGGAATGGCTACACCTTC. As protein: CAWNGNGYTF.

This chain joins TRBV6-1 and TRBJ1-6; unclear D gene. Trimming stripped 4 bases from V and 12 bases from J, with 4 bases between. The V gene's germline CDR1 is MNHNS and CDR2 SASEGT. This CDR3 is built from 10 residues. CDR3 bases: TGTGCCAGCAGTGGGTTACCCCTCCACTTT. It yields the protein CASSGLPLHF.

DNA of the CDR3: TGTGCCAGCAGCGTAGGGGAGATACAGGGCAAGCACGAGCAGTACTTC. Amino acids: CASSVGEIQGKHEQYF. The V gene is TRBV9, the J gene TRBJ2-7; weak D call: TRBD1 (6 bases). The CDR3 runs to 16 residues. Trimming left V 0 bases short and J 5 bases short, with 18 bases between. The V gene's germline CDR1 is SGDLS and CDR2 YYNGEE.

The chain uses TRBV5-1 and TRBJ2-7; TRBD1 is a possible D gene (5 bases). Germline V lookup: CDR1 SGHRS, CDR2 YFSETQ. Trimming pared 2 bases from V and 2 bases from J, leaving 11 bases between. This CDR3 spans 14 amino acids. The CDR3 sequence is CASSFPDSPYEQYF. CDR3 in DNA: TGCGCCAGCAGCTTTCCAGACAGCCCCTACGAGCAGTACTTC.

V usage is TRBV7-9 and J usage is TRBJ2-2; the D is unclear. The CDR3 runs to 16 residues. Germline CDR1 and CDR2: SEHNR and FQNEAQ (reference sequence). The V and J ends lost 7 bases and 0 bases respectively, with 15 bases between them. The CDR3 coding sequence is TGTGCCAGCATCGTCGACCCAGCCCCGAACACCGGGGAGCTGTTTTTT. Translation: CASIVDPAPNTGELFF.